The TCR beta chain under discussion was sequenced for a study of CD8+CD57+ T cells in acquired aplastic anemia. Looking at the study overall: Yields of DNA that came from sorted CD4+ and CD8+ cells averaged about 3.3 ug. Study outcomes and limitations: Patients and controls shared 25 to 30 CD8+ CDR3 sequences, which appeared highly expressed in patients and within their immunodominant clones.

Sequencing involved patients with CD8+CD57+ cell expansion previously shown by flow cytometry. The enrolled patients all had severe acquired aplastic anemia. The template used for profiling TCR beta VDJ and CDR3 was genomic DNA. TCRdb reanalysed the reads using MiXCR and keeps one entry per CDR3 protein. In the table there are under 200,000 distinct CDR3 sequences, around 48% of which are singletons. V gave up 3 bases and J gave up 8 bases, with 11 bases separating them. Germline lookup yields CDR1 SGHTA and CDR2 FQGNSA. This CDR3 region has 13 residues. On this clonotype itself: Its target is unknown.

The sequence was collected from a human donor with aplastic anemia. The specimen was sorted CD4+, CD8+, or CD8+CD57+ T cells (not recorded which) from PBMCs. The rearrangement joins TRBV7-2 to TRBJ2-1; D remains unclear. The CDR3 protein is CASSFGREHEQFF. The CDR3, as DNA: TGTGCCAGCAGCTTCGGTAGGGAACATGAGCAGTTCTTC.